The source of this T cell receptor (beta chain) is a study of T cells in Graves' hyperthyroidism and ophthalmopathy. The ends were cut back, 5 bases at V and 3 bases at J, with 20 bases in the middle. The germline V gene has CDR1 SGHAT and CDR2 FQDESV (reference sequence). This CDR3 comprises 16 residues. The sample holds many counts of this clonotype. Amplified TCR beta CDR3 regions came from RNA transcripts. The HTBI primer set was used in a first-round RT-PCR of the TCR CDR3. TCRdb analysed the multiplex PCR reads with MiXCR anew, one entry per CDR3 protein. The sample lists roughly 500,000 distinct CDR3 sequences, around a quarter occurring once.

V is TRBV11-1 and J is TRBJ2-7, with D perhaps assigned TRBD1 or TRBD2 (5 bases each). The material sequenced was blood. This clonotype originated in a woman in her 30s with Graves' ophthalmopathy. Written as DNA, the CDR3 is TGTGCCAGCAGCACCGGGATCCGGCAGGGAGACTACGAGCAGTACTTC. Protein: CASSTGIRQGDYEQYF.